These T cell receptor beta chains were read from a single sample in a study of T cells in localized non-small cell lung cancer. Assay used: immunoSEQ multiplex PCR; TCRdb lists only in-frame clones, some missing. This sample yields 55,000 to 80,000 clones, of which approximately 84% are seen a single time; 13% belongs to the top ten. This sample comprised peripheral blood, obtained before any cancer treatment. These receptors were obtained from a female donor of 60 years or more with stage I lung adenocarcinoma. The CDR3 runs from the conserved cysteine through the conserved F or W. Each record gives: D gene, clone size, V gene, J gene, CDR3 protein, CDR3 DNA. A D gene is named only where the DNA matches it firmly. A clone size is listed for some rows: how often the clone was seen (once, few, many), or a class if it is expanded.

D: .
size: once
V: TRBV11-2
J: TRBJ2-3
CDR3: CASSSQVYRDPRGTDTQYF
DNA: TGTGCCAGCAGCTCGCAAGTATACCGGGACCCGCGAGGTACAGATACGCAGTATTTT

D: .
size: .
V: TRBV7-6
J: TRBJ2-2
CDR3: CASSPWAGELFF
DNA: TGTGCCAGCAGCCCATGGGCCGGGGAGCTGTTTTTT

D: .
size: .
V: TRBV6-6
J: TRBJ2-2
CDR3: CASHSGTTNTGELFF
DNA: TGTGCCAGCCATTCGGGGACGACGAACACCGGGGAGCTGTTTTTT

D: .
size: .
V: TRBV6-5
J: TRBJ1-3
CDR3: CASNPGLISGNTIYF
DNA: TGTGCCAGCAACCCGGGACTGATCTCTGGAAACACCATATATTTT

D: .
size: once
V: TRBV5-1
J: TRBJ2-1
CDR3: CASSPGSEAIHEQFF
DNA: TGCGCCAGCAGCCCCGGTTCGGAGGCCATCCATGAGCAGTTCTTC

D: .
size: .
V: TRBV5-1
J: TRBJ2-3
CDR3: CASSLDRHSTDTQYF
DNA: TGCGCCAGCAGCTTGGATCGTCACAGTACGGATACGCAGTATTTT

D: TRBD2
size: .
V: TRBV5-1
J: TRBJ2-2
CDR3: CASKGLAGNTGELFF
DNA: TGCGCCAGCAAGGGACTAGCGGGAAACACCGGGGAGCTGTTTTTT

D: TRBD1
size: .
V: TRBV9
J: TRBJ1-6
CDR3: CASSLGTGVSPLHF
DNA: TGTGCCAGCAGCCTGGGGACAGGGGTTTCACCCCTCCACTTT

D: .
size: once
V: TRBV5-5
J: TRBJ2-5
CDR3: CASSPIRVGGTQYF
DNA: TGTGCCAGCAGCCCTATCAGGGTAGGCGGGACCCAGTACTTC

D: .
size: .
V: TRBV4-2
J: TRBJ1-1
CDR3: CASSQDLYRGTEAFF
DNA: TGTGCCAGCAGCCAAGATCTGTACAGAGGGACTGAAGCTTTCTTT

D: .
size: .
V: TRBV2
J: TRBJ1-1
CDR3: CASSFGQTNTEAFF
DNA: TGTGCCAGCAGTTTCGGACAGACGAACACTGAAGCTTTCTTT

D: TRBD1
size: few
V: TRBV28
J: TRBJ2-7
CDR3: CASNTRDRGYEQYF
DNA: TGTGCCAGCAACACGAGGGACAGGGGGTATGAGCAGTACTTC

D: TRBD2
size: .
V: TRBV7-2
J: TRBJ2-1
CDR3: CASRPGVAGVNEQFF
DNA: TGTGCCAGCAGGCCCGGGGTAGCGGGAGTGAATGAGCAGTTCTTC

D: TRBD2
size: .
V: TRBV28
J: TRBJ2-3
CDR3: CASSNGGAGGQNTQYF
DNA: TGTGCCAGCAGCAATGGGGGCGCGGGAGGACAGAATACGCAGTATTTT

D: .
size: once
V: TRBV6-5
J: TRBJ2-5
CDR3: CASTGFETQYF
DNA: TGTGCCAGCACAGGGTTTGAGACCCAGTACTTC